These T cell receptor beta chains were read from a single sample in a study of T cell repertoires in cytomegalovirus infection. In TCRdb, the reads were re-called with MiXCR into one record per CDR3 protein. The table records 60,000 to 75,000 distinct CDR3 sequences, under 5% of them present only once. Source material: PBMCs. These receptors came from a human donor in good health (CMV status not recorded). Some clones in this sample may be carry-over from other donors' samples. CDR3s include the opening cysteine and the closing phenylalanine or tryptophan. D genes are given only for firm matches. Clone sizes are given selectively: once, few, many, or a class where the clone is expanded.

J	D	V	size	CDR3	DNA
TRBJ2-7	NA	TRBV7-2	many	CASSLVGLAYEQYF	TGTGCCAGCAGCTTAGTGGGACTTGCCTACGAGCAGTACTTC
TRBJ2-3	NA	TRBV12-3/TRBV12-4	many	CASSLHTDTQYF	TGTGCCAGCAGTCTACACACAGATACGCAGTATTTT
TRBJ1-1	NA	TRBV7-2	many	CASSARGNTEAFF	TGTGCCAGCAGCGCACGGGGGAACACTGAAGCTTTCTTT
TRBJ1-2	TRBD1	TRBV9	many	CASSVGTANYGYTF	TGTGCCAGCAGTGTAGGGACAGCGAACTATGGCTACACCTTC
TRBJ1-1	NA	TRBV7-9	many	CASSLGFVNAEAFF	TGTGCCAGCAGCTTGGGCTTCGTGAACGCTGAAGCTTTCTTT
TRBJ2-1	NA	TRBV7-2	many	CASSSAPKNEQFF	TGTGCCAGCAGCTCCGCCCCCAAGAATGAGCAGTTCTTC
TRBJ1-3	NA	TRBV7-2	many	CASSLERGANGNTIYF	TGTGCCAGCAGCTTAGAGAGGGGGGCGAATGGAAACACCATATATTTT
TRBJ1-5	NA	TRBV7-8	NA	CASSLGTRASNQPQHF	TGTGCCAGCAGCTTAGGAACGAGGGCCAGCAATCAGCCCCAGCATTTT
TRBJ1-1	NA	TRBV12-3/TRBV12-4	many	CASSLAGWTEAFF	TGTGCCAGCAGTTTAGCGGGCTGGACTGAAGCTTTCTTT
TRBJ2-7	TRBD1	TRBV20-1	many	CSARTLTGRWYEQYF	TGCAGTGCTAGAACCTTGACAGGGCGGTGGTACGAGCAGTACTTC
TRBJ2-5	TRBD2	TRBV7-8	many	CASSIGLAGVNYF	TGTGCCAGCAGCATCGGACTAGCGGGAGTCAATTACTTC
TRBJ1-5	NA	TRBV7-2	many	CASSLRERGVMPQHF	TGTGCCAGCAGCTTAAGGGAACGGGGGGTGATGCCCCAGCATTTT
TRBJ1-1	TRBD1	TRBV7-2	many	CASSLEGGLAAFF	TGTGCCAGCAGCTTAGAAGGGGGCCTAGCAGCTTTCTTT
TRBJ2-7	NA	TRBV19	many	CASSLLGNEQYF	TGTGCCAGTAGCCTGCTGGGGAACGAGCAGTACTTC
TRBJ1-1	NA	TRBV7-2	many	CASSLVVSLNTEAFF	TGTGCCAGCAGCTTAGTGGTGAGCTTGAACACTGAAGCTTTCTTT
TRBJ2-6	NA	TRBV7-2	many	CASSFRRGVIPSGANVLTF	TGTGCCAGCAGCTTCCGCCGTGGGGTGATTCCCTCTGGGGCCAACGTCCTGACTTTC